A selection of T cell receptor beta chains follows, all from one sample in a study of CD8+CD57+ T cells in acquired aplastic anemia. TCRdb re-called the reads through MiXCR, storing one row per CDR3 protein. The repertoire holds more than 45,000 distinct CDR3 sequences, with roughly three fifths as singletons. Sequencing used sorted CD4+, CD8+, or CD8+CD57+ T cells (not recorded which) from PBMCs. The receptors stem from a human donor with aplastic anemia. Both conserved end residues are part of each CDR3. The order of the fields is D gene, clone size, V gene, CDR3 length, J gene, CDR3 protein. A D gene is named only where the DNA matches it firmly. Part of the rows lack a size; the others show once, few, many or a class for expanded clones.

NA	NA	TRBV25-1	14	TRBJ1-1	CASSGASGSTEAFF
NA	NA	TRBV10-3	16	TRBJ1-6	CAISGSQPGEGSPLHF
NA	many	TRBV9	15	TRBJ1-2	CASSVGGGSNYGYTF
TRBD2	many	TRBV5-6	15	TRBJ2-7	CASSKAAGSGYEQYF
NA	NA	TRBV2	13	TRBJ1-6	CASTAGVDSPLHF
NA	NA	TRBV24-1	14	TRBJ2-7	CASSGPGNAYEQYF
NA	NA	TRBV19	13	TRBJ1-1	CASMGREKTEAFF
NA	many	TRBV13	15	TRBJ2-2	CASSPFGDSVGELFF
NA	NA	TRBV25-1	13	TRBJ1-6	CASSGGGVSPLHF
NA	NA	TRBV28	16	TRBJ2-5	CASSSRWRMSRETQYF
TRBD2	few	TRBV10-3	12	TRBJ2-7	CAISGTTYEQYF
TRBD2	NA	TRBV24-1	16	TRBJ2-2	CATSDSFAGDTGELFF
NA	many	TRBV12-1	16	TRBJ2-3	CASSLVWGAGTDTQYF
NA	NA	TRBV9	15	TRBJ2-3	CASSRLGPTTDTQYF
NA	NA	TRBV10-3	12	TRBJ2-7	CASSPGTGEQYF
NA	NA	TRBV20-1	13	TRBJ1-6	CSARDDWGSPLHF
TRBD1	NA	TRBV2	15	TRBJ1-2	CASNRGTGPNYGYTF
TRBD2	NA	TRBV20-1	12	TRBJ2-3	CSAPRRGDTQYF
NA	many	TRBV7-8	16	TRBJ2-1	CASSFRSGTVDNEQFF
NA	once	TRBV20-1	12	TRBJ2-7	CSAGDGIYEQYF
NA	NA	TRBV5-1	14	TRBJ2-7	CASSQKQVPYEQYF
NA	medium-sized	TRBV15	16	TRBJ1-2	CATSREAGRVNYGYTF
NA	once	TRBV10-3	13	TRBJ1-5	CAISGGGPQPQHF
NA	NA	TRBV20-1	13	TRBJ1-1	CSVTGSVGTEAFF
TRBD1	NA	TRBV7-9	14	TRBJ1-6	CASSLGTANSPLHF
TRBD1	NA	TRBV19	12	TRBJ1-5	CASSTWDRAQHF
NA	many	TRBV4-2	15	TRBJ1-1	CASSSTGTANTEAFF
TRBD1	many	TRBV12-3/TRBV12-4	14	TRBJ2-3	CASSFGQGTDTQYF
TRBD2	NA	TRBV19	16	TRBJ2-2	CASSTKRGSWSGELFF
NA	NA	TRBV29-1	13	TRBJ1-2	CSVEIGPNYGYTF
NA	NA	TRBV7-9	12	TRBJ1-6	CASSGGNSPLHF
NA	NA	TRBV10-3	14	TRBJ1-2	CAISAGQLNYGYTF
NA	NA	TRBV5-1	14	TRBJ1-1	CASSLEVLSTEAFF
NA	many	TRBV7-6	20	TRBJ1-3	CASSLAPRVELLSSGNTIYF
NA	NA	TRBV7-9	13	TRBJ2-1	CASSKAHYNEQFF
NA	NA	TRBV2	12	TRBJ1-5	CASSARNQPQHF
TRBD1	NA	TRBV2	15	TRBJ1-6	CASSGTGDSNSPLHF
NA	NA	TRBV19	13	TRBJ2-7	CASSKLQLSEQYF
NA	NA	TRBV24-1	15	TRBJ2-2	CATSDSQGKAGELFF
TRBD1	NA	TRBV4-1	12	TRBJ2-7	CASSHDRDEQYF
TRBD1	medium-sized	TRBV29-1	14	TRBJ1-2	CSVEDRGQNYGYTF
NA	NA	TRBV2	14	TRBJ1-2	CASSTGLSLYGYTF
NA	many	TRBV5-1	14	TRBJ2-3	CASSFRGGGDTQYF
TRBD1	NA	TRBV19	14	TRBJ1-1	CASSVVRGSTEAFF
NA	NA	TRBV5-1	16	TRBJ2-2	CASTQGGGAATGELFF
NA	NA	TRBV7-6	13	TRBJ2-3	CASSTATEDTQYF
TRBD2	many	TRBV7-8	16	TRBJ2-1	CASSAPSGRSYNEQFF
NA	NA	TRBV15	13	TRBJ2-1	CATSILPANEQFF
NA	NA	TRBV6-1	11	TRBJ2-3	CASSHTDTQYF
NA	many	TRBV4-1	17	TRBJ2-3	CASSQGSIEGGTDTQYF
NA	many	TRBV3-1	14	TRBJ1-2	CASTRVGDNYGYTF
NA	NA	TRBV2	11	TRBJ2-7	CASRLSWEQYF
TRBD1	NA	TRBV11-2	16	TRBJ1-4	CASAGTDPPRGEKLFF
NA	NA	TRBV29-1	12	TRBJ2-3	CSADRGADTQYF
NA	few	TRBV29-1	14	TRBJ2-3	CSVDERTGADTQYF
TRBD2	NA	TRBV5-4	16	TRBJ2-3	CASSSRLAGGPGTQYF